The 5 T cell receptor beta chains below come from one sample, sequenced in a study of response to subunit inactivated influenza vaccine. A single record per CDR3 protein comes from TCRdb applying MiXCR to the RT-PCR reads. Of 500,000 to 600,000 distinct CDR3 sequences in the sample, 16% are singletons; the top ten hold around 3%. This specimen was CD4+ T cells sorted from PBMCs, taken around 2 years after vaccination. These receptors originate from a man between 50 and 69 years old who received an inactivated influenza vaccine.

In this sample, this clonotype turned up a few times. The genes are TRBV20-1 and TRBJ1-4; D is possibly TRBD1 (5 bases). The germline V gene has CDR1 DFQATT and CDR2 SNEGSKA (reference sequence). The CDR3 length is 15 residues. V lost 0 bases and J lost 5, with 13 bases in between. The CDR3 region has the DNA TGCAGTGCTAGAGATCGCAGGGCCTTCAATGAAAAACTGTTTTTT. This translates into CSARDRRAFNEKLFF.

This clonotype was seen only once. This rearrangement joins TRBV9 to TRBJ2-3; D not resolved. The CDR3 spans 13 residues. V lost 0 bases to trimming and J lost 2 bases, with 4 bases between them. Germline lookup yields CDR1 SGDLS and CDR2 YYNGEE. The CDR3 is CASSVALTDTQYF. The CDR3 DNA reads as TGTGCCAGCAGCGTAGCCCTCACAGATACGCAGTATTTT.

This chain links TRBV28 with TRBJ2-7, with unresolved D. Germline V CDR1 and CDR2: MDHEN, SYDVKM. This CDR3 is built from 16 residues. The germline V and J ends were trimmed by 4 bases and 2 bases, with 18 bases remaining between them. The CDR3 loop reads CASSWTENKSTYEQYF. Written as DNA, the CDR3 is TGTGCCAGCAGTTGGACGGAAAATAAGTCCACCTACGAGCAGTACTTC. Full variable domain (outside the CDR3, taken from reference TRBV28 and TRBJ2-7): DVKVTQSSRYLVKRTGEKVFLECVQDMDHENMFWYRQDPGLGLRLIYFSYDVKMKEKGDIPEGYSVSREKKERFSLILESASTNQTSMYLCASSWTENKSTYEQYFGPGTRLTVT.

The CDR3 region has the DNA TGTGCCAGCAGAGCTAACAGGGTCACAGATACGCAGTATTTT. Its protein product is CASRANRVTDTQYF. The chain combines TRBV27 with TRBJ2-3; D perhaps matches TRBD1 (6 bases). The CDR3 is 14 residues long. CDR1 and CDR2 (germline): MNHEY, SMNVEV (reference sequence). Deletions cut 6 bases from V and 2 bases from J, with 12 bases between.

The gene calls are TRBV9 and TRBJ2-1; D perhaps matches TRBD1 (5 bases). The CDR3 has 15 amino acids. The V and J ends lost 0 bases and 7 bases respectively, with 14 bases between them. Germline lookup yields CDR1 SGDLS and CDR2 YYNGEE. The CDR3 sequence: CASSVDPGRQNEQFF. CDR3 DNA sequence: TGTGCCAGCAGCGTAGATCCCGGCAGACAGAATGAGCAGTTCTTC.